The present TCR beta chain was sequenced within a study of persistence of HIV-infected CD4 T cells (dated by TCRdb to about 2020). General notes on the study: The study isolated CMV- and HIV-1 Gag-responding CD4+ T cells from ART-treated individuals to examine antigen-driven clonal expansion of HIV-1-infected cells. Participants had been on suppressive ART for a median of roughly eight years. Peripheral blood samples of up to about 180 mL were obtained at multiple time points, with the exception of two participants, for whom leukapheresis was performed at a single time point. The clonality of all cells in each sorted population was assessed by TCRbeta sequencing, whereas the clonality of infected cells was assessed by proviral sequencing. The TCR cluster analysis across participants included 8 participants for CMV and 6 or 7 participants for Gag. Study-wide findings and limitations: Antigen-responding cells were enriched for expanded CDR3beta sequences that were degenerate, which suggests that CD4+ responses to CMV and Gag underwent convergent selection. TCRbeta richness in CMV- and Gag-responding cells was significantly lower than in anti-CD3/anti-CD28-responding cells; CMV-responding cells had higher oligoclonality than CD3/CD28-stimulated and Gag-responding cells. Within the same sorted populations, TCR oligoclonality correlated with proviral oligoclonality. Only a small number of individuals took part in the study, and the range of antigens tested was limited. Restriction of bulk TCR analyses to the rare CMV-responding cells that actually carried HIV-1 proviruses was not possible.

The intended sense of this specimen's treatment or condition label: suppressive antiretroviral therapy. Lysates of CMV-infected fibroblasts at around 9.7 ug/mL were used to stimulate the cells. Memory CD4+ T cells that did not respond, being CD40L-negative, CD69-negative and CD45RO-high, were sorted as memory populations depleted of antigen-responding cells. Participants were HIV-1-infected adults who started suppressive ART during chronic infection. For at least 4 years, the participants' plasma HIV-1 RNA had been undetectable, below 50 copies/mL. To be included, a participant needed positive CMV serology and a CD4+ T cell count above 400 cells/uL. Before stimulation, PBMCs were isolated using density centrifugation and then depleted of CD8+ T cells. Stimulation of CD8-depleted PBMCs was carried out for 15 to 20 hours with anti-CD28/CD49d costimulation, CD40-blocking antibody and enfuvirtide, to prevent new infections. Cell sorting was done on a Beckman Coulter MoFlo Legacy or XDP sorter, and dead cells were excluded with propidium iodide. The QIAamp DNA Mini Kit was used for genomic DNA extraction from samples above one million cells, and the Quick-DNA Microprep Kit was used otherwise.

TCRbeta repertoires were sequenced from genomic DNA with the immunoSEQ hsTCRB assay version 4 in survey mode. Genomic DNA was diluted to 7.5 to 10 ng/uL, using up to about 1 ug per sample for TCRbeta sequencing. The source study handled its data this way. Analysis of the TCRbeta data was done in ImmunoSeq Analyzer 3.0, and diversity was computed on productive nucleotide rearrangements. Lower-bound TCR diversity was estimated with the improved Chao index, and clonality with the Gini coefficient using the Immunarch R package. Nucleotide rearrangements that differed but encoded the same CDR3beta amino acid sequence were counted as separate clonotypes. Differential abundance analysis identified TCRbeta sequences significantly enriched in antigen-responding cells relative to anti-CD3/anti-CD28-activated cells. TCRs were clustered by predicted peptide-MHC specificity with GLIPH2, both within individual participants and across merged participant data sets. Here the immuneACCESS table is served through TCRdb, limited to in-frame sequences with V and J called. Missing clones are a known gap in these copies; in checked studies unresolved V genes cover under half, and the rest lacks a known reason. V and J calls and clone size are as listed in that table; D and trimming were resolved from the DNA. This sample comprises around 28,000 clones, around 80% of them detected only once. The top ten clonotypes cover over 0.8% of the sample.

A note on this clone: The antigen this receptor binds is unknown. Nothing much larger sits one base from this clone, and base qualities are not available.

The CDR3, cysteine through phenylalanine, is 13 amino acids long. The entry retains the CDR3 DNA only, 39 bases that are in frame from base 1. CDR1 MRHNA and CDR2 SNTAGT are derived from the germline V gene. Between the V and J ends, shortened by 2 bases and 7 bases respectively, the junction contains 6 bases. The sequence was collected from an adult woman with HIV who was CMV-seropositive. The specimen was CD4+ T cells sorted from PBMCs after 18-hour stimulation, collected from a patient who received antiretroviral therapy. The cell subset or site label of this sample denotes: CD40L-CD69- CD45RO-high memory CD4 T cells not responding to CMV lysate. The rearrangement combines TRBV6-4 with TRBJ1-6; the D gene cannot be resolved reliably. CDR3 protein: CASSDTVNSPLHF. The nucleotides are TGTGCCAGCAGTGACACTGTCAATTCACCCCTCCACTTT.